This T cell receptor (beta chain) was observed in a study of regulatory T cells in long-lasting Graves disease. Study results and limitations: Peripheral blood was the sole material, not thyroid tissue.

The sample holds a few counts of this clonotype. Antigen specificity is unknown. Arm-PCR of CDR3 regions and iRepertoire HTBI primers were the basis on which TCR beta libraries were built. TCRdb reprocessed the multiplex PCR reads via MiXCR and lists one record per CDR3 protein. The repertoire holds 350,000 to 500,000 distinct CDR3 sequences, about 14% seen once, with roughly 18% in the top ten. Time point denoted: newly diagnosed GD, antithyroid drugs for less than 3 months. Preparation of the TCR library used RNA extracted from PBMCs. The length of the CDR3 is 15 residues. The V and J ends lost 1 base and 0 bases respectively, with 7 bases between them. The same specimen was also included in a second study, on T cells in Graves' hyperthyroidism and ophthalmopathy. This second study says: The TCR CDR3 was amplified in a first-round RT-PCR using the HTBI primer set.

This sequence was found in a woman in her forties or fifties with Graves disease. This chain connects TRBV12-3 or TRBV12-4 to TRBJ2-4; no firm D call. The sequenced sample was peripheral blood mononuclear cells (PBMCs), obtained at new diagnosis, from a patient treated with antithyroid drugs. CDR3: CASSLGSRAKNIQYF. The DNA of the CDR3 is TGTGCCAGCAGTTTAGGATCCAGAGCCAAAAACATTCAGTACTTC.